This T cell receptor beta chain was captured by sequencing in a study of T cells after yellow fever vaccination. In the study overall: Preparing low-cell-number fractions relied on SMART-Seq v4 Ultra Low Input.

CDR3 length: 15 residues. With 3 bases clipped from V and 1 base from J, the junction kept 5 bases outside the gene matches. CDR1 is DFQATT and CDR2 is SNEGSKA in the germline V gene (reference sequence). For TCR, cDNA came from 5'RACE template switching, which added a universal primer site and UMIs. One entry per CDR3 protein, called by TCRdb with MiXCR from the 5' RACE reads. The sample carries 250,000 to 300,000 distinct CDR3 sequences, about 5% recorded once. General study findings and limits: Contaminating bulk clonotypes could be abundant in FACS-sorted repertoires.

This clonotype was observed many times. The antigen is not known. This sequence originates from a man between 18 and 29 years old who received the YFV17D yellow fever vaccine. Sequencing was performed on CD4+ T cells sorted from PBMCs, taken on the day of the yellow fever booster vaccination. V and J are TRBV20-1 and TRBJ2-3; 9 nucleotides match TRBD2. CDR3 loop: CSASRASGGTDTQYF. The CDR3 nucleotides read TGCAGTGCTAGTAGGGCTAGCGGGGGCACAGATACGCAGTATTTT.